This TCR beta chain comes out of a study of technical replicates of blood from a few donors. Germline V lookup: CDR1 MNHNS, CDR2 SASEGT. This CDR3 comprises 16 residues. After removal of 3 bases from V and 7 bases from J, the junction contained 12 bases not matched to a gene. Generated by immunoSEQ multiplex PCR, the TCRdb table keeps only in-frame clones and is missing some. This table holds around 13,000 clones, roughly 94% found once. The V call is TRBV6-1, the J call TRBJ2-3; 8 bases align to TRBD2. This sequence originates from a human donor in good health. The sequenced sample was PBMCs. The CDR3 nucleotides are TGTGCCAGCAGTGAGGGGGATCCGGGGGGGTGGAATACGCAGTATTTT. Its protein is CASSEGDPGGWNTQYF.